The T cell receptor beta chain described here comes from a study of a mutant IDH1 vaccine in newly diagnosed glioma. At the level of the study: Eight vaccinations were given in weeks 1, 3, 5, 7, 11, 15, 19 and 23. Regarding the study as a whole: Vaccine-induced immune responses occurred in 93.3% of patients.

About this clone: Its antigen is as yet unknown.

Repertoires were generated with immunoSEQ multiplex PCR, while TCRdb's copy carries only in-frame clones and drops some. The sample has about 43,000 clones, about four fifths seen once; the top ten hold over 2%. Time point defined: week 23, last vaccination. Vaccination comprised doses that each held 300 ug of mutant IDH1 20-mer peptide, plus topical imiquimod. The germline V gene has CDR1 SGHRS and CDR2 YFSETQ. The CDR3 runs to 15 residues. Unmatched junction bases numbered 4, after V lost 4 bases and J lost 2 bases. Here the sequenced sample was PBMCs, taken from a glioma patient whose treatment included an IDH1 peptide vaccine. The TCR sequence derives from a woman under 30 with glioma. Some clones in this sample may be carry-over from other donors' samples. The chain joins TRBV5-1 to TRBJ1-3; 9 positions match TRBD1. The CDR3 nucleotides are TGCGCCAGCAGCGCGGACAGGGGAGCTGGAAACACCATATATTTT. Encoded protein: CASSADRGAGNTIYF.